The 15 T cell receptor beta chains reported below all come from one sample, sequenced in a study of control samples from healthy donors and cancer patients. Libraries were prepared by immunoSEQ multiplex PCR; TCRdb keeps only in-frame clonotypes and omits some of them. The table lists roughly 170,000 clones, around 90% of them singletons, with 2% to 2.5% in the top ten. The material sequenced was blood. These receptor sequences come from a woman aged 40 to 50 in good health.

The CDR3 loop is CASSNLAGGLETQYF. DNA for the CDR3: TGTGCCAGCAGCAACCTAGCGGGGGGGCTGGAGACCCAGTACTTC. J is TRBJ2-5 and V is TRBV13; 12 nucleotides match TRBD2. Germline V gene data show CDR1 as PRHDT and CDR2 as FYEKMQ (reference sequence). The CDR3 covers 15 residues. J was trimmed by 5 bases and V by 5 bases; bases with no gene match: 6. Variable domain in full (rest from reference TRBV13 and TRBJ2-5): AAGVIQSPRHLIKEKRETATLKCYPIPRHDTVYWYQQGPGQDPQFLISFYEKMQSDKGSIPDRFSAQQFSDYHSELNMSSLELGDSALYFCASSNLAGGLETQYFGPGTRLLVL.

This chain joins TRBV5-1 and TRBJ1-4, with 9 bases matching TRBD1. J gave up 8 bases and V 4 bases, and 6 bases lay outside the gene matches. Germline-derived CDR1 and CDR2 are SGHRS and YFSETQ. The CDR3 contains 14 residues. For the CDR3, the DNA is TGCGCCAGCAGCACCGGACAGGGGAGCGAAAAACTGTTTTTT. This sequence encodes CASSTGQGSEKLFF.

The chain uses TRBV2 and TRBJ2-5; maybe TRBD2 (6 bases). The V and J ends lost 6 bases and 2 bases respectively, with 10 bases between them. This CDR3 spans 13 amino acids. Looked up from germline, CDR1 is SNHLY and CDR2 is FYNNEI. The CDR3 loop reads CASREGSQETQYF. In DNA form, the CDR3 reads TGTGCCAGCAGGGAGGGCAGTCAAGAGACCCAGTACTTC.

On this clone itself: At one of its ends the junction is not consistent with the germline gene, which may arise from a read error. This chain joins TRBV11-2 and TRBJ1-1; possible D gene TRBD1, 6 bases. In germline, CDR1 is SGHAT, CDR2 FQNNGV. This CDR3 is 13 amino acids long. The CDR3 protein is CANSLTQGYEAFF. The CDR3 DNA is TGTGCCAACAGCTTGACACAGGGTTATGAAGCTTTCTTT.

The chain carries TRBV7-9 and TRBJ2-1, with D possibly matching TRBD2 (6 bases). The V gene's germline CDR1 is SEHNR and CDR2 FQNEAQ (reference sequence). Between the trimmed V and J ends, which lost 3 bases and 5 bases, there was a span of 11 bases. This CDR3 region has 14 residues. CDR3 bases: TGTGCCAGCAGCTTCCCCGGGAGTAACAATGAGCAGTTCTTC. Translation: CASSFPGSNNEQFF. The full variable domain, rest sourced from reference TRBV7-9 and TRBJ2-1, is DTGVSQNPRHKITKRGQNVTFRCDPISEHNRLYWYRQTLGQGPEFLTYFQNEAQLEKSRLLSDRFSAERPKGSFSTLEIQRTEQGDSAMYLCASSFPGSNNEQFFGPGTRLTVL.

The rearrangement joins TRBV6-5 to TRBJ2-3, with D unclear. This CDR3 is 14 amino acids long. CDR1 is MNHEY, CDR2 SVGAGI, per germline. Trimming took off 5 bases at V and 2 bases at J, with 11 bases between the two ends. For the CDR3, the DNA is TGTGCCAGCAGTCTCCGGACGGTCACAGATACGCAGTATTTT. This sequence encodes CASSLRTVTDTQYF.

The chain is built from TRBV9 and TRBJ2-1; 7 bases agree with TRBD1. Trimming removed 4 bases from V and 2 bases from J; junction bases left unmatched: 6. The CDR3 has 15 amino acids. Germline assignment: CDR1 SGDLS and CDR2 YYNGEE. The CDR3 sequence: CASSRTGTAYNEQFF. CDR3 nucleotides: TGTGCCAGCAGCCGGACCGGGACAGCCTACAATGAGCAGTTCTTC.

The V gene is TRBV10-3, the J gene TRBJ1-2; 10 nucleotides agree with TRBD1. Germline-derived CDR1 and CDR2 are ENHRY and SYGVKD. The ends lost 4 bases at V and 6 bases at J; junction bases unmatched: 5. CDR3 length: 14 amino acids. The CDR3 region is CAISVGQGVNGYTF. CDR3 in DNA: TGTGCCATCAGTGTCGGACAGGGGGTAAATGGCTACACCTTC.

CDR3 region: CASSETLGSGNTIYF. CDR3 nucleotides: TGTGCCAGCAGTGAAACCCTCGGCTCTGGAAACACCATATATTTT. J is TRBJ1-3 and V is TRBV2; no clear D gene. CDR1 is SNHLY, CDR2 FYNNEI, per germline. V lost 2 bases and J lost 0, with 8 bases in between. The CDR3 spans 15 residues.

CDR3 protein: CASSYSTVGYTGELFF. The CDR3 nucleotides are TGTGCCAGCAGTTACTCGACAGTGGGGTACACCGGGGAGCTGTTTTTT. The J gene is TRBJ2-2, the V gene TRBV6-5; maybe TRBD1 (5 bases). V was clipped by 0 bases and J by 3 bases, with 11 bases between them. Germline V lookup: CDR1 MNHEY, CDR2 SVGAGI. The CDR3 has 16 amino acids.

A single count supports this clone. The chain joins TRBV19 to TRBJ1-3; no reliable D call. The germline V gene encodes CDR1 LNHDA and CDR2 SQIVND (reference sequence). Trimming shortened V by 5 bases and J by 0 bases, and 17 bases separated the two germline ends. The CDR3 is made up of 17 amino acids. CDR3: CASSGARSVFSGNTIYF. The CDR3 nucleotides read TGTGCCAGTAGTGGAGCCCGCTCAGTCTTCTCTGGAAACACCATATATTTT.

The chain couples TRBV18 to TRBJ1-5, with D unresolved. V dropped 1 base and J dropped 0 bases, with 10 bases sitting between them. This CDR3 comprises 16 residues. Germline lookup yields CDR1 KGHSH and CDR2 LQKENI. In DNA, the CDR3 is TGTGCCAGCTCACCACGTTCGGGGATTAGCAATCAGCCCCAGCATTTT. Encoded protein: CASSPRSGISNQPQHF.

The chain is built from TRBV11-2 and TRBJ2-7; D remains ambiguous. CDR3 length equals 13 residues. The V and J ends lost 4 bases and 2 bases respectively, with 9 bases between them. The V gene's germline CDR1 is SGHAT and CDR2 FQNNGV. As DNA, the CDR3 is TGTGCCAGCAGCTCCTTAAGCCCCTACGAGCAGTACTTC. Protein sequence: CASSSLSPYEQYF.

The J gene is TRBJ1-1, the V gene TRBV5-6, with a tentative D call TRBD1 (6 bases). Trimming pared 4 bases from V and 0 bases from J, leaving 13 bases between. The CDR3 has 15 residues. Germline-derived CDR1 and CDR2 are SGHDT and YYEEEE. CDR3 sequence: CASSVRGQLNTEAFF. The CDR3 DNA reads TGTGCCAGCAGCGTAAGGGGACAATTGAACACTGAAGCTTTCTTT.

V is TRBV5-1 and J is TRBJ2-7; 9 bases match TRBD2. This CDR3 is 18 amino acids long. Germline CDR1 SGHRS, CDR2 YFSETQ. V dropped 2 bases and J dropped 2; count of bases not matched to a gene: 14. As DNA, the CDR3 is TGCGCCAGCAGCTTCTCACATCTTTTAAGGACTAGCGCCTACGAGCAGTACTTC. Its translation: CASSFSHLLRTSAYEQYF. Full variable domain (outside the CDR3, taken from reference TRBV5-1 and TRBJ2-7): KAGVTQTPRYLIKTRGQQVTLSCSPISGHRSVSWYQQTPGQGLQFLFEYFSETQRNKGNFPGRFSGRQFSNSRSEMNVSTLELGDSALYLCASSFSHLLRTSAYEQYFGPGTRLTVT.